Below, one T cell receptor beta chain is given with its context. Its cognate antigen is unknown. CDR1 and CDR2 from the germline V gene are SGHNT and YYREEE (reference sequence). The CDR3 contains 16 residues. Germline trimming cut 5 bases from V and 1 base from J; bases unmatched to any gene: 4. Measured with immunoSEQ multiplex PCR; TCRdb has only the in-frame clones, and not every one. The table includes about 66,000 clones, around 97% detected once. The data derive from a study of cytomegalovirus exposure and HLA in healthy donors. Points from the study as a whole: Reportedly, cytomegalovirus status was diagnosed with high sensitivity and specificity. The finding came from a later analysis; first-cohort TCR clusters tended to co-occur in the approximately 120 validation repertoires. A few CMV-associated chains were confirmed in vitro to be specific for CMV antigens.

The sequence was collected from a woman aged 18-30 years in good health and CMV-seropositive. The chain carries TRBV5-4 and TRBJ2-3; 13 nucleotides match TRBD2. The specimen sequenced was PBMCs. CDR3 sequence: CASRKGLAGGTDTQYF. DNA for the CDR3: TGTGCCAGCAGGAAAGGACTAGCGGGAGGCACAGATACGCAGTATTTT.